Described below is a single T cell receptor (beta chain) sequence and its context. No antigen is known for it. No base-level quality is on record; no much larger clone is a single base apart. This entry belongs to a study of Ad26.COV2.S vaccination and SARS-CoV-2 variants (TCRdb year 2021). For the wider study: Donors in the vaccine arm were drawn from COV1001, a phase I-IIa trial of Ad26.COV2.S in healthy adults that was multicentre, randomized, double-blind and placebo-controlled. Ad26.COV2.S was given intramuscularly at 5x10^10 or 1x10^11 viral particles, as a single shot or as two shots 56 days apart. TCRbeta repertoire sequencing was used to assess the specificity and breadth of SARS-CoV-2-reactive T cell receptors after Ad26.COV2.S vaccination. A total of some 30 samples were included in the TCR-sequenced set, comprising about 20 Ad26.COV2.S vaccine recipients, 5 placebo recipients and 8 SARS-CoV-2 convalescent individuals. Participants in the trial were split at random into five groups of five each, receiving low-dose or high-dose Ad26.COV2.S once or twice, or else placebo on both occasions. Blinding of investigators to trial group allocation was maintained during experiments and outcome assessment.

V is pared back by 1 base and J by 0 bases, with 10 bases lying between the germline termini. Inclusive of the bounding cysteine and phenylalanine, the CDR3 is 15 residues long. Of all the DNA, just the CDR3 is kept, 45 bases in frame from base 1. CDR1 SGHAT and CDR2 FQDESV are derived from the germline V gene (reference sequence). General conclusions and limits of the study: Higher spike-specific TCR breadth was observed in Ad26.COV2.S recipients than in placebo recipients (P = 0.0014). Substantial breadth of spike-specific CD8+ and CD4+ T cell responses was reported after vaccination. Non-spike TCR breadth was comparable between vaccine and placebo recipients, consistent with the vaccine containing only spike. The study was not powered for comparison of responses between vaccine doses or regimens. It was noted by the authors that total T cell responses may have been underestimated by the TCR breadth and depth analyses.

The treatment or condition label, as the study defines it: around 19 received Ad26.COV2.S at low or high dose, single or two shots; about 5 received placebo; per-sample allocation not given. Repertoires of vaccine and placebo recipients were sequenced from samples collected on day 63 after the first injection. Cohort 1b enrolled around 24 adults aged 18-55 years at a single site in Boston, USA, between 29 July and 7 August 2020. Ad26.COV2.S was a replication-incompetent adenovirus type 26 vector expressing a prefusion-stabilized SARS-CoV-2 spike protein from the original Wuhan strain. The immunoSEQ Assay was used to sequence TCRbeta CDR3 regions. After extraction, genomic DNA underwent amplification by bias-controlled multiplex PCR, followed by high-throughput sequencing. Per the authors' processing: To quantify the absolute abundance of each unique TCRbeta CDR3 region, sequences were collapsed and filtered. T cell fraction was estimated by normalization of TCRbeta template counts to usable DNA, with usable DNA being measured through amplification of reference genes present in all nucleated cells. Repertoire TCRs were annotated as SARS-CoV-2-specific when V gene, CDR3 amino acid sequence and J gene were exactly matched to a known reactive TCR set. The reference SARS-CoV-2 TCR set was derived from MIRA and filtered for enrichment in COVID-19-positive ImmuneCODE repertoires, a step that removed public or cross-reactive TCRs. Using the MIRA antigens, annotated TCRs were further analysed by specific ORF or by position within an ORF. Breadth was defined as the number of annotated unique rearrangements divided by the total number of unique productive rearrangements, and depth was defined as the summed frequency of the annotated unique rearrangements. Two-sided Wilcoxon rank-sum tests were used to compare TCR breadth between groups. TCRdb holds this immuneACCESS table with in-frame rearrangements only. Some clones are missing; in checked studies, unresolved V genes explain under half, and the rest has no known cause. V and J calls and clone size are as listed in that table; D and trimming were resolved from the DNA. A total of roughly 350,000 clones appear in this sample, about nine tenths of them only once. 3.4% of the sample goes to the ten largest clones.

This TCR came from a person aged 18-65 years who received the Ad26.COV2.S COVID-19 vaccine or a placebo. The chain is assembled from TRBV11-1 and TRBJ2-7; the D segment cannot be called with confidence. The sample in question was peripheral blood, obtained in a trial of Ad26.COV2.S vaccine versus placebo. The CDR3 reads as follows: CASSLVLGSSYEQYF. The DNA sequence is TGTGCCAGCAGCTTAGTATTAGGCAGCTCCTACGAGCAGTACTTC.